One and the same sample provided the 27 T cell receptor beta chains below, sequenced in a study of blood T cells in healthy people across ages. A second PCR, run for about 7 to 11 cycles, used a sample-barcoded 5' primer plus a J-beta primer mix. One entry per CDR3 protein, called by TCRdb with MiXCR from the 5' RACE reads. The sample has 850,000 to 1,300,000 distinct CDR3 sequences, under 55% seen once. The material sequenced was blood. These receptor sequences come from a woman aged 60-70 years in good health.

The table lists this clonotype with a few counts. The rearrangement links TRBV21-1 to TRBJ1-1; the table's D gene call, TRBD1, was not cross checked with the DNA. TRBV21-1 is shown as a pseudogene. The CDR3 has 17 amino acids. CDR3 in amino acids: CASSKSRDWEKNTEAFF. DNA for the CDR3: TGTGCCAGCAGCAAGTCCCGGGACTGGGAAAAGAACACTGAAGCTTTCTTT.

This clonotype was detected a few times. The chain recombines TRBV28 with TRBJ2-1; 7 bases match TRBD1. The V gene's germline CDR1 is MDHEN and CDR2 SYDVKM. The CDR3 covers 14 residues. Losses at the gene ends were 7 bases for V and 4 bases for J; bases not matched to a gene: 7. The CDR3 DNA follows: TGTGCCAGCATTCCTGGGACAGAGTACAATGAGCAGTTCTTC. This encodes CASIPGTEYNEQFF. The full variable domain, in which reference TRBV28 and TRBJ2-1 provide the parts outside the CDR3, is DVKVTQSSRYLVKRTGEKVFLECVQDMDHENMFWYRQDPGLGLRLIYFSYDVKMKEKGDIPEGYSVSREKKERFSLILESASTNQTSMYLCASIPGTEYNEQFFGPGTRLTVL.

This clonotype was seen more than once but under ten times. The rearrangement joins TRBV14 to TRBJ2-1; 7 nucleotides align to TRBD1. The CDR3 runs 15 residues. Germline V gives CDR1 SGHDN, CDR2 FVKESK. V lost 0 bases, J lost 8 bases, and 7 bases stayed unmatched. The CDR3 DNA reads TGTGCCAGCAGCCAAGAAGAGACAGGGTGGGATGAGCAGTTCTTC. This sequence encodes CASSQEETGWDEQFF.

This chain links TRBV6-2 or TRBV6-3 with TRBJ2-5; weak D call: TRBD1 (5 bases). Matching the DNA end better, TRBJ2-7 makes the J call doubtful. Germline assignment: CDR1 MNHEY and CDR2 SVGEGT. CDR3 length equals 14 residues. CDR3 sequence (DNA): TGTGCCAGCGACCTACCAGGGTTCTCGAACGAGCAGTACTTC. Residues: CASDLPGFSNEQYF.

The CDR3 protein is CASRYTGDFKSSHNEQYF. CDR3 DNA: TGTGCCAGCAGATACACAGGGGACTTCAAATCCTCCCACAATGAGCAGTACTTC. The genes are TRBV6-5 and TRBJ2-5; D is possibly TRBD1 (7 bases). This CDR3 has 18 amino acids. Germline assignment: CDR1 MNHEY and CDR2 SVGAGI. Trimming left V 6 bases short and J 11 bases short, with 34 bases between.

The rearrangement links TRBV6-2 or TRBV6-3 to TRBJ2-3; D may be TRBD1 or TRBD2 (5 bases each). Per germline, CDR1 MNHEY and CDR2 SVGEGT. V was trimmed by 6 bases and J by 5 bases, leaving 21 bases between them. The CDR3 spans 16 residues. CDR3: CASRGVSASTGDTQYF. In DNA form, the CDR3 reads TGTGCCAGCAGGGGGGTGAGCGCGAGTACTGGAGATACGCAGTATTTT.

The table lists this clonotype with a few counts. The V and J genes are TRBV3-1 and TRBJ1-5; tentatively, D is TRBD1 (5 bases). The CDR3 totals 12 residues. V was clipped by 4 bases and J by 8 bases, with 9 bases between them. CDR1 and CDR2 from the germline V gene are LGHDT and YNNKEL (reference sequence). CDR3 sequence reads: CASSRPGEPQHF. CDR3 in DNA: TGTGCCAGCAGCCGCCCGGGGGAGCCCCAGCATTTT.

The chain joins TRBV15 to TRBJ1-6, with D perhaps TRBD1 (5 bases). The CDR3 has 13 residues. The ends were cut back, 0 bases at V and 13 bases at J, with 10 bases in the middle. Germline V lookup: CDR1 LNHNV, CDR2 YYDKDF (reference sequence). CDR3 nucleotide sequence: TGTGCCACCAGCAGAGACAGGGCTATCCCCCTCCACTTT. This gives the protein CATSRDRAIPLHF.

The chain uses TRBV7-9 and TRBJ2-5; TRBD2 is a possible D gene (6 bases). The CDR3 is 15 residues long. Germline V lookup: CDR1 SEHNR, CDR2 FQNEAQ (reference sequence). V shed 4 bases and J shed 4 bases, with 16 bases lying between them. The CDR3 sequence: CASSSRGSSAETQYF. The CDR3 nucleotides read TGTGCCAGCAGCTCCCGGGGGTCAAGCGCAGAGACCCAGTACTTC.

This clonotype was seen a single time. V usage is TRBV24-1 and J usage is TRBJ2-7; 9 nucleotides line up with TRBD2. V lost 6 bases to trimming and J lost 2 bases; unmatched junction nucleotides: 7. This CDR3 comprises 15 residues. Germline CDR1 reads KGHDR; CDR2 reads SFDVKD. The CDR3, as DNA: TGTGCCACCAGTCCCGTGCGGGGGGGTACCTACGAGCAGTACTTC. This codes for CATSPVRGGTYEQYF.

The gene calls are TRBV27 and TRBJ1-5; 8 positions agree with TRBD1. The CDR3 is made up of 15 amino acids. J gave up 2 bases and V 6 bases, and 6 bases lay outside the gene matches. The germline gives CDR1 MNHEY, CDR2 SMNVEV (reference sequence). CDR3 residues: CASRSGQGGNQPQHF. CDR3 DNA sequence: TGTGCCAGCAGATCTGGACAGGGAGGCAATCAGCCCCAGCATTTT.

The V gene is TRBV25-1, the J gene TRBJ1-4; D may be TRBD1 (5 bases). This CDR3 region has 14 residues. Germline V gene data show CDR1 as MGHDK and CDR2 as SYGVNS. V was trimmed by 6 bases and J by 6 bases, leaving 14 bases between them. The CDR3 loop reads CASSPFGADEKLFF. The CDR3 DNA follows: TGTGCCAGCAGCCCATTCGGGGCTGATGAAAAACTGTTTTTT.

This clonotype was seen more than once but under ten times. The J gene is TRBJ2-1, the V gene TRBV29-1, with D perhaps matching TRBD2 (5 bases). Germline values: CDR1 SQVTM, CDR2 ANQGSEA. The ends were cut back, 1 base at V and 0 bases at J, with 13 bases in the middle. This CDR3 is built from 16 residues. In nucleotides, the CDR3 is TGCAGCGTTGAAGCCCCGGACGGAGGCTCCTACAATGAGCAGTTCTTC. Its protein product is CSVEAPDGGSYNEQFF.

This clonotype was counted only a few times. The V gene is TRBV20-1, the J gene TRBJ2-5; a weak D match, TRBD1 (7 bases). The germline V and J ends were trimmed by 5 bases and 6 bases, with 28 bases remaining between them. Germline CDR1 is DFQATT and CDR2 is SNEGSKA (reference sequence). The CDR3 has 17 residues. CDR3: CSAPTAGLTRGVQTQYF. CDR3 in DNA: TGCAGTGCTCCGACCGCTGGTTTGACCAGGGGGGTGCAGACCCAGTACTTC.

This clonotype was observed a few times. The gene calls are TRBV27 and TRBJ1-2; a possible D gene is TRBD1 (6 bases). CDR1 and CDR2 from the germline V gene are MNHEY and SMNVEV (reference sequence). The V end lost 4 bases, the J end lost 0 bases, and 12 bases lay between the germline ends. There are 15 residues in the CDR3. CDR3 sequence: CASSSREGANYGYTF. CDR3 bases: TGTGCCAGCAGTTCGAGAGAGGGGGCTAACTATGGCTACACCTTC.

The chain couples TRBV2 to TRBJ2-2, with no clear D. In germline, CDR1 is SNHLY, CDR2 FYNNEI. V was pared by 4 bases and J by 7 bases, with 10 bases between. There are 13 residues in the CDR3. The CDR3 is CASSVLFGGELFF. The DNA for the CDR3 is TGTGCCAGCAGTGTGCTCTTTGGCGGGGAGCTGTTTTTT.

In this sample, this clonotype turned up a few times. This chain links TRBV24-1 with TRBJ2-3; no definite D call. The CDR3 runs to 14 residues. Trimming pared 7 bases from V and 2 bases from J, leaving 12 bases between. The V gene's germline CDR1 is KGHDR and CDR2 SFDVKD. CDR3 DNA sequence: TGTGCCACCAGGGGCCCTTATGACACAGATACGCAGTATTTT. Translating it yields CATRGPYDTDTQYF.

To note about this clonotype: A much larger clone lies a single base off, so this may be a read error. V and J are TRBV6-2 or TRBV6-3 and TRBJ2-1; TRBD2 is a possible D gene (5 bases). The CDR3 extends over 13 amino acids. CDR1 and CDR2 (germline): MNHEY, SVGEGT. V gave up 4 bases and J gave up 7 bases, with 11 bases separating them. The CDR3 sequence: CASSCGRNNEQFF. The CDR3 DNA is TGTGCCAGCAGTTGCGGGCGGAATAATGAGCAGTTCTTC.

This clonotype was seen a few times. This sequence joins TRBV10-1 and TRBJ2-5; TRBD1 is a possible D gene (5 bases). This CDR3 has 15 residues. The germline V gene encodes CDR1 WNHNN and CDR2 SYGVQD (reference sequence). V lost 5 bases and J lost 1, with 14 bases in between. CDR3 sequence reads: CASSPGRVGQETQYF. CDR3 bases: TGCGCCAGCAGTCCCGGCAGGGTAGGCCAAGAGACCCAGTACTTC.

V usage is TRBV7-3 and J usage is TRBJ2-7; D could derive from TRBD1 or TRBD2 (5 bases each). CDR1 and CDR2 (germline): SGHTA, FQGTGA. Trimming stripped 2 bases from V and 5 bases from J, with 10 bases between. This CDR3 spans 13 amino acids. CDR3 coding DNA: TGTGCCAGCAGCTTAGTTCTGGGACACGAGCAGTACTTC. Protein: CASSLVLGHEQYF.

The CDR3 DNA reads TGCAGCGTAGGACAGACCTACAATGAGCAGTTCTTC. Its translation: CSVGQTYNEQFF. The J gene is TRBJ2-1, the V gene TRBV29-1; D perhaps matches TRBD1 (6 bases). V was cut by 6 bases and J by 2 bases, with 8 bases left in between. This CDR3 region has 12 residues. Germline CDR1 is SQVTM and CDR2 is ANQGSEA.

This sequence joins TRBV12-3 or TRBV12-4 and TRBJ2-7; the D gene is possibly TRBD2 (6 bases). Gene TRBJ2-5 matches the end of the DNA better, so the J call may be wrong. This CDR3 contains 14 residues. The CDR3 spells CASSPDGEEETQYF. DNA for the CDR3: TGTGCCAGCAGTCCGGACGGGGAGGAGGAGACCCAGTACTTC.

This clonotype has only one observation. The J gene is TRBJ2-5, the V gene TRBV9; D is perhaps TRBD2 (5 bases). This CDR3 contains 13 residues. The V gene lost 4 bases and the J gene lost 4 bases, with 11 bases spanning the gap. Germline assignment: CDR1 SGDLS and CDR2 YYNGEE. CDR3 in DNA: TGTGCCAGCAGCACGAGAGGGTCAGAGACCCAGTACTTC. It encodes CASSTRGSETQYF.

This clonotype was seen at least ten times. The rearrangement uses TRBV15 and TRBJ2-7; no reliable D call. This CDR3 contains 17 residues. Between the trimmed V and J ends, which lost 5 bases and 5 bases, there was a span of 25 bases. Germline loops: CDR1 LNHNV, CDR2 YYDKDF (reference sequence). The CDR3 nucleotides read TGTGCCACCAGCCGATTTAAGCCGCCGACCACTAAGCACGAGCAGTACTTC. Residues: CATSRFKPPTTKHEQYF.

There are a few counts of this clonotype. A read error is possible here, since a much larger clone lies one base away. The J gene is TRBJ2-5, the V gene TRBV9, with 10 bases that match TRBD2. J was trimmed by 11 bases and V by 0 bases; bases with no gene match: 10. The CDR3 sequence is 15 residues long. The germline V gene has CDR1 SGDLS and CDR2 YYNGEE. CDR3 protein: CASSVGLAGDNEQYF. The CDR3 region has the DNA TGTGCCAGCAGCGTAGGACTAGCGGGTGACAATGAGCAGTACTTC.

The chain employs TRBV20-1 and TRBJ2-5; D possibly corresponds to TRBD2 (5 bases). TRBJ2-7 matches the DNA end more closely, so the J call is doubtful. The CDR3 spans 16 residues. Per germline, CDR1 DFQATT and CDR2 SNEGSKA (reference sequence). The CDR3 DNA is TGCAGTGCTAGAGATCATGCGGGCGTAACACCCTACGAGCAGTACTTC. Translation: CSARDHAGVTPYEQYF.

This clonotype was recorded a few times. J is TRBJ2-7 and V is TRBV7-9; 7 bases agree with TRBD1. The germline V gene has CDR1 SEHNR and CDR2 FQNEAQ (reference sequence). This CDR3 comprises 15 residues. The CDR3 spells CGNRGRIAIAYEQYF. Here the CDR3 DNA reads TGTGGCAACAGGGGACGGATTGCCATTGCCTACGAGCAGTACTTC.